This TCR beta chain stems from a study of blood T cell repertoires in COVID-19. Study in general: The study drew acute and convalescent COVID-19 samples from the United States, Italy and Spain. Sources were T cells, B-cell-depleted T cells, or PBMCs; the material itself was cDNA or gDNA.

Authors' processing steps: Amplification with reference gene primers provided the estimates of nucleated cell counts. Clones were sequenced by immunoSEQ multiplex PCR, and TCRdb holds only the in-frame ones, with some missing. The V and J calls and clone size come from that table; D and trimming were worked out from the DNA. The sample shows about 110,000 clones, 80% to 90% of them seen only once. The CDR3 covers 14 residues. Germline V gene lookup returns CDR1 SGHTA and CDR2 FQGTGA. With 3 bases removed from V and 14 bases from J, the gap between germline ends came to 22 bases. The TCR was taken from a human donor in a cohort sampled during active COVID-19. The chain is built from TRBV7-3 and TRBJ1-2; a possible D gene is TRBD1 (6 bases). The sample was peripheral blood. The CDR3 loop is CASSLEGQTLLRTF. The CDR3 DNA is TGTGCCAGCAGCTTGGAAGGACAGACCCTGCTAAGGACCTTC.